Listed below are T cell receptor beta chains from one sample, sequenced in a study of human T cells and chemical hapten exposure. TCRdb redid the calling of the RACE reads with MiXCR, one entry per CDR3 protein. The repertoire consists of about 84,000 distinct CDR3 sequences, with about 10% occurring once and the leading ten covering approximately 2.3%. This specimen was whole blood, taken in connection with sensitization to the hapten diphenylcyclopropenone (DPC). These receptor sequences come from a woman aged 25 to 39 with alopecia areata. Some clones in this sample may be carry-over from other donors' samples. Each CDR3 is given with its conserved first and last residue. A D gene is named only where the DNA matches it firmly. Expanded clones get a size class; other rows say once, few or many, or leave the size out.

size | D | J | V | DNA | CDR3
few | . | TRBJ1-5 | TRBV4-1 | TGCGCCAGCAGCAGCCAAGGGGGTCAGCCCCAGCATTTT | CASSSQGGQPQHF
. | . | TRBJ2-1 | TRBV10-3 | TGTGCCATCACTGGGGGAGGGGGCCCGGGCAATGAGCAGTTCTTC | CAITGGGGPGNEQFF
many | . | TRBJ2-3 | TRBV14 | TGTGCCAGCAGCCACGGACAGCCTAGCACAGATACGCAGTATTTT | CASSHGQPSTDTQYF
. | TRBD1 | TRBJ1-2 | TRBV28 | TGTGCCAGCAGTCCTACAGGGGAGAGGAACTATGGCTACACCTTC | CASSPTGERNYGYTF
few | TRBD2 | TRBJ2-1 | TRBV7-3 | TGTGCCAGCAGCCGGACTAGCGGGAACTACAATGAGCAGTTCTTC | CASSRTSGNYNEQFF
few | . | TRBJ1-2 | TRBV20-1 | TGCAGTGCTAGAGGCGGAACCTATGGCTACACCTTC | CSARGGTYGYTF
. | . | TRBJ1-3 | TRBV10-2 | TGCGCCAGCAGTGAAGTCGGAACCTCTGGAAACACCATATATTTT | CASSEVGTSGNTIYF
many | TRBD1 | TRBJ1-2 | TRBV7-8 | TGTGCCAGCAGCCCGGACAGGAACTATGGCTACACCTTC | CASSPDRNYGYTF
. | . | TRBJ2-4 | TRBV7-2 | TGTGCCAGCAGCTTAAGTTCCGGACATGGGGAAAACATTCAGTACTTC | CASSLSSGHGENIQYF
once | . | TRBJ1-2 | TRBV24-1 | TGTGCCACCAGTGATTCTGCCAACTATGGCTACACCTTC | CATSDSANYGYTF
. | . | TRBJ2-3 | TRBV12-3/TRBV12-4 | TGTGCCAGCAGTTTACAGGGGCAGACAGATACGCAGTATTTT | CASSLQGQTDTQYF
many | TRBD2 | TRBJ2-4 | TRBV13 | TGTGCCAGCAGCACGGGGGGTGTAGCCAAAAACATTCAGTACTTC | CASSTGGVAKNIQYF
many | TRBD1 | TRBJ1-1 | TRBV4-1 | TGCGCCAGCAGCCAAGCTCACAGGGGGGTTGAAGCTTTCTTT | CASSQAHRGVEAFF
many | . | TRBJ2-7 | TRBV6-2/TRBV6-3 | TGTGCCAGCACCCGACAGGACCAACCCTACGAGCAGTACTTC | CASTRQDQPYEQYF
many | TRBD2 | TRBJ2-2 | TRBV12-3/TRBV12-4 | TGTGCCAGCCGATCGTCGGTGCGGGAGATGAACACCGGGGAGCTGTTTTTT | CASRSSVREMNTGELFF
many | . | TRBJ1-2 | TRBV28 | TGTGCCAGCAGTTCTAGGTTTGGCTACACCTTC | CASSSRFGYTF